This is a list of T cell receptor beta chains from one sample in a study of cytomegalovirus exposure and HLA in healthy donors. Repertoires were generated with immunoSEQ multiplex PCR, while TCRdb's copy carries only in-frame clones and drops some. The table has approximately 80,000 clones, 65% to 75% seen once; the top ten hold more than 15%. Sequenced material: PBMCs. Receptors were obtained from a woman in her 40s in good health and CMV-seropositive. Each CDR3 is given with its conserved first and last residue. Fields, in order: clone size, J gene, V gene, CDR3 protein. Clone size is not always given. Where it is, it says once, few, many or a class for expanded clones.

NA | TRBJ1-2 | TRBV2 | CASSTARGYTF
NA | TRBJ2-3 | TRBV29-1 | CSVDLAGDTQYF
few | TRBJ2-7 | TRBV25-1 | CASSEWTPEYF
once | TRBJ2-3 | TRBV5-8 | CASSLGLAGATDTQYF
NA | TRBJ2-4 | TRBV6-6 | CASSGDYKNIQYF
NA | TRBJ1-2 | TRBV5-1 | CASSPQGAGDYGYTF
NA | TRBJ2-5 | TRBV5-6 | CASSLVGQRAFQETQYF
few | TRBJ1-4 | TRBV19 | CASSRGTTNEKLFF
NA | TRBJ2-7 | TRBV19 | CASIRSGAISYEQYF
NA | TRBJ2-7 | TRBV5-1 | CASRKTGCEQYF
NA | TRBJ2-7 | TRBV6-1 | CASSESDRSYEQYF
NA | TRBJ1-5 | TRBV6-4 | CASRRQDNQPQHF
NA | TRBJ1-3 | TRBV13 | CASSLGRGLSGNTIYF
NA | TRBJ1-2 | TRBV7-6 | CASSSGTVYGYTF
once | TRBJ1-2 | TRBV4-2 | CASSPEGQGNGYTF
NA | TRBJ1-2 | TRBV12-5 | CASGLVEGVASYGYTF
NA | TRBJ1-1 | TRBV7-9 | CASSLQVNTEAFF
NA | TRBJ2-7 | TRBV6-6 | CASSYGDRGSEQYF
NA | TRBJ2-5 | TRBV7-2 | CASSFGGRGETQYF
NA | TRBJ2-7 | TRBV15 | CATSSDRGTYEQYF
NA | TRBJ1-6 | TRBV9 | CASSVSGSPLHF
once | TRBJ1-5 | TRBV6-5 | CASGAGLYSNQPQHF
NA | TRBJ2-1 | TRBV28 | CASSLSGSSYNEQFF
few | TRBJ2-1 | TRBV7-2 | CASRAGREYNEQFF
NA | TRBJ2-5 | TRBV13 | CASSARSIAGGLLETQYF
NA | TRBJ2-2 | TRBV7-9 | CASSLALGANTGELFF
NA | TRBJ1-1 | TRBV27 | CASSSQGGGHMNTEAFF
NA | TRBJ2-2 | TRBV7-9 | CASSLSGGNTGELFF
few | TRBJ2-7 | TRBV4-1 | CASSLHGGVSQYF
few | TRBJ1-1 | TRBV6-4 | CASSGEMNTEAFF
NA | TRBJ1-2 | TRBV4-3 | CASSQGQGAHYGYTF
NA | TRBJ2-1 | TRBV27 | CASSPGTYNEQFF
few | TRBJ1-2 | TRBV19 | CASRPLVGGYGYTF
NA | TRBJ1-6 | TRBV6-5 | CASSYEANSPLHF
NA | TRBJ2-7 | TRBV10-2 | CASTDSLEQYF
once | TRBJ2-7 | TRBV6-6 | CASKGGNSYEQYF
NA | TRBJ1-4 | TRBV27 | CASSSDRGKKLFF
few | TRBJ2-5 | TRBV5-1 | CASSLVPGTDQETQYF
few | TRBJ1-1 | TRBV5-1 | CASSLRLGNTEAFF
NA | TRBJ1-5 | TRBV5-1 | CASSPSGGSNQPQHF
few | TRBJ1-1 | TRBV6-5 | CASRSSGTANEAFF
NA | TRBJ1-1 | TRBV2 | CASRESGTPTSAFF
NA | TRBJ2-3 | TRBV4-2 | CASSQESPKNTQYF
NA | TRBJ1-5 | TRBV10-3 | CAIRSGTGVGPQHF
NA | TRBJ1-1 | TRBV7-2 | CASSLGQGLRNTEAFF
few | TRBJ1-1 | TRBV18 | CASSPPRTGAKGTEAFF
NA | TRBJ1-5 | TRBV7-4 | CASSLGTGLNQPQHF